This T cell receptor beta chain was sequenced for a study of cytomegalovirus exposure and HLA in healthy donors. Across the whole study: Earlier findings included roughly 120 million unique TCR beta sequences obtained from 150 million to 200 million T cells.

Study-level results: Cytomegalovirus-associated TCR beta chains were listed, numbering approximately 150.

Researchers ran the PCR with 60 Vbeta and 13 Jbeta primers. Method: immunoSEQ multiplex PCR; TCRdb's copy keeps in-frame clones and lacks some. This repertoire shows approximately 160,000 clones, 60% to 80% found once; its top ten account for roughly 5%. This clone was seen only a few times. Its antigen is not known. Germline V CDR1 and CDR2: SNHLY, FYNNEI. The CDR3 is 12 residues long. V dropped 6 bases and J dropped 8 bases, with 13 bases sitting between them. The genes are TRBV2 and TRBJ1-1, with TRBD1 as a possible D gene (6 bases). The receptor's source is a male donor in good health and CMV-seronegative. The sample comprised PBMCs. The chain's CDR3 is CASRGHPGEAFF. In DNA, the CDR3 is TGTGCCAGCAGGGGACATCCCGGGGAAGCTTTCTTT.